This is a list of T cell receptor beta chains from one sample in a study of T-cell reconstitution after alpha-beta-depleted transplantation in children. TCRdb reprocessed the PCR reads with MiXCR, giving one entry per CDR3 protein. The sample records a few hundred thousand distinct CDR3 sequences, 13% being singletons. Sample: PBMCs, mostly from graft donor cells, taken 360 days after TCRalphabeta/CD19-depleted stem cell transplant. Source of these receptors: a male patient aged 10 to 17 who had a stem cell transplant for acute myeloid leukemia, so the T cells may come from the graft donor. Both conserved end residues are part of each CDR3. Fields, in order: clone size, J gene, V gene, CDR3 protein. Size is stated for part of the rows, as once, few or many counts, or as a class when the clone is expanded.

abundance: few
j_gene: TRBJ2-6
v_gene: TRBV11-2
CDR3aa: CASSPQGYGANVLTF

abundance: .
j_gene: TRBJ2-5
v_gene: TRBV5-4
CDR3aa: CASSGEAWNETQYF

abundance: .
j_gene: TRBJ1-5
v_gene: TRBV2
CDR3aa: CASSWPANQPQHF

abundance: .
j_gene: TRBJ1-4
v_gene: TRBV11-1
CDR3aa: CASSSGTWGNEKLFF

abundance: .
j_gene: TRBJ2-7
v_gene: TRBV11-2
CDR3aa: CASSLDLAGRRDEQYF

abundance: .
j_gene: TRBJ2-3
v_gene: TRBV9
CDR3aa: CASSGQDGGDTQYF

abundance: few
j_gene: TRBJ2-1
v_gene: TRBV7-2
CDR3aa: CASSPPERSYNEQFF

abundance: few
j_gene: TRBJ2-6
v_gene: TRBV7-3
CDR3aa: CASSLFPESGANVLTF

abundance: few
j_gene: TRBJ2-7
v_gene: TRBV20-1
CDR3aa: CSARDPGTTPYEQYF

abundance: many
j_gene: TRBJ2-1
v_gene: TRBV7-9
CDR3aa: CASSPLNYNEQFF

abundance: .
j_gene: TRBJ2-3
v_gene: TRBV11-2
CDR3aa: CASSLDVAGAVTDTQYF

abundance: few
j_gene: TRBJ2-7
v_gene: TRBV7-3
CDR3aa: CASSLTGTVTSYEQYF

abundance: .
j_gene: TRBJ2-5
v_gene: TRBV18
CDR3aa: CASSPSTRGETQYF

abundance: .
j_gene: TRBJ2-7
v_gene: TRBV7-2
CDR3aa: CASSLAGLAGVYPTNEQYF

abundance: .
j_gene: TRBJ2-1
v_gene: TRBV4-3
CDR3aa: CASSQVGTSGFYNEQFF

abundance: .
j_gene: TRBJ2-7
v_gene: TRBV27
CDR3aa: CASSIRDSYEQYF

abundance: few
j_gene: TRBJ1-6
v_gene: TRBV6-2/TRBV6-3
CDR3aa: CASSATGTSSYNSPLHF

abundance: few
j_gene: TRBJ2-6
v_gene: TRBV20-1
CDR3aa: CSARELAGPAPSGANVLTF

abundance: .
j_gene: TRBJ2-7
v_gene: TRBV5-1
CDR3aa: CASSLATSGIRTGYEQYF

abundance: .
j_gene: TRBJ1-5
v_gene: TRBV28
CDR3aa: CASSLPGAPFNQPQHF

abundance: .
j_gene: TRBJ1-5
v_gene: TRBV4-3
CDR3aa: CASSQEWPYQPQHF

abundance: .
j_gene: TRBJ2-1
v_gene: TRBV21-1
CDR3aa: CASSISTGLARAREQFF

abundance: many
j_gene: TRBJ1-4
v_gene: TRBV29-1
CDR3aa: CSVARLSSNEKLFF

abundance: .
j_gene: TRBJ2-1
v_gene: TRBV9
CDR3aa: CASSASGRADNEQFF

abundance: .
j_gene: TRBJ2-2
v_gene: TRBV15
CDR3aa: CATSSNLRLAGNTGELFF

abundance: many
j_gene: TRBJ2-1
v_gene: TRBV12-3/TRBV12-4
CDR3aa: CASSLVSGESEFF

abundance: few
j_gene: TRBJ2-7
v_gene: TRBV19
CDR3aa: CASSPALGYEQYF

abundance: .
j_gene: TRBJ2-2
v_gene: TRBV28
CDR3aa: CASSLWGTGNGELFF

abundance: few
j_gene: TRBJ2-4
v_gene: TRBV27
CDR3aa: CASSSRQGERAKNIQYF

abundance: many
j_gene: TRBJ2-5
v_gene: TRBV20-1
CDR3aa: CSANPWGLVTQETQYF

abundance: few
j_gene: TRBJ2-2
v_gene: TRBV6-2/TRBV6-3
CDR3aa: CASSSTLPIGPGELFF

abundance: many
j_gene: TRBJ2-1
v_gene: TRBV29-1
CDR3aa: CSVDPGALRGALDEQFF

abundance: few
j_gene: TRBJ2-7
v_gene: TRBV20-1
CDR3aa: CSARPRDRVYEQYF

abundance: .
j_gene: TRBJ2-7
v_gene: TRBV5-1
CDR3aa: CASSSQLQGALSEQYF

abundance: few
j_gene: TRBJ2-7
v_gene: TRBV29-1
CDR3aa: CSVEKGYEQYF

abundance: few
j_gene: TRBJ2-3
v_gene: TRBV20-1
CDR3aa: CSTSASGNTDTQYF

abundance: .
j_gene: TRBJ2-6
v_gene: TRBV27
CDR3aa: CASSLQVHGANVLTF

abundance: .
j_gene: TRBJ1-6
v_gene: TRBV18
CDR3aa: CASSNNSPLHF

abundance: many
j_gene: TRBJ2-3
v_gene: TRBV12-3/TRBV12-4
CDR3aa: CARTLAGGLSSTDTQYF

abundance: .
j_gene: TRBJ2-5
v_gene: TRBV28
CDR3aa: CASSLSGTGGETQYF

abundance: .
j_gene: TRBJ2-1
v_gene: TRBV7-8
CDR3aa: CASSRGTSGRNEQFF

abundance: .
j_gene: TRBJ2-5
v_gene: TRBV10-3
CDR3aa: CAISGQALEETQYF

abundance: .
j_gene: TRBJ2-7
v_gene: TRBV20-1
CDR3aa: CSASRRDLYEQYF

abundance: many
j_gene: TRBJ2-7
v_gene: TRBV29-1
CDR3aa: CSVENFDSTFGHEQYF